Listed below are T cell receptor beta chains from one sample, sequenced in a study of T cell changes during pregnancy in multiple sclerosis. The data were produced by immunoSEQ multiplex PCR, yet TCRdb's version contains in-frame clones alone and is incomplete. The table records 55,000 to 80,000 clones, 75% to 90% of them present only once. This specimen consisted of peripheral blood, obtained after pregnancy. These receptors originate from a female donor in good health, enrolled as a control in a pregnancy study. The CDR3 runs from the conserved cysteine through the conserved F or W. D genes are given only for firm matches. Only part of the rows carry a size: once, few, many, or a class if the clone is expanded.

D: .
J: TRBJ1-2
size: .
V: TRBV14
CDR3: CASSLSTAAATF
DNA: TGTGCCAGCAGCCTATCCACGGCGGCGGCCACCTTC

D: TRBD2
J: TRBJ2-3
size: .
V: TRBV25-1
CDR3: CASSERFSGRQDTQYF
DNA: TGTGCCAGCAGTGAAAGGTTTAGCGGGAGACAAGATACGCAGTATTTT

D: TRBD1
J: TRBJ1-6
size: .
V: TRBV7-9
CDR3: CAWPSGTDNSPLHF
DNA: TGTGCATGGCCTTCCGGGACAGATAATTCACCCCTCCACTTT

D: .
J: TRBJ1-1
size: .
V: TRBV5-5
CDR3: CASRPSGIGWNTEAFF
DNA: TGTGCCAGCAGACCATCAGGGATCGGATGGAACACTGAAGCTTTCTTT

D: .
J: TRBJ1-1
size: few
V: TRBV29-1
CDR3: CSTITGKSEAFF
DNA: TGCAGCACAATTACAGGGAAATCTGAAGCTTTCTTT

D: .
J: TRBJ1-2
size: .
V: TRBV2
CDR3: CASSVSGGDGYTF
DNA: TGTGCCAGCAGTGTTTCTGGGGGGGATGGCTACACCTTC

D: .
J: TRBJ1-3
size: few
V: TRBV5-6
CDR3: CASSRKDRGNTIYF
DNA: TGTGCCAGCAGCCGAAAAGACAGGGGAAACACCATATATTTT

D: TRBD2
J: TRBJ2-5
size: .
V: TRBV7-2
CDR3: CASSPEGLPPETQYF
DNA: TGTGCCAGCAGCCCAGAGGGACTACCACCGGAGACCCAGTACTTC

D: .
J: TRBJ1-3
size: once
V: TRBV25-1
CDR3: CASSAVSGNTIYF
DNA: TGTGCCAGCAGTGCAGTCTCTGGAAACACCATATATTTT

D: TRBD2
J: TRBJ2-7
size: .
V: TRBV4-3
CDR3: CASSQDSLGLAPEQYF
DNA: TGCGCCAGCAGCCAAGATTCCTTGGGACTAGCCCCCGAGCAGTACTTC

D: TRBD2
J: TRBJ2-1
size: .
V: TRBV27
CDR3: CASSPARLAGGQNEQFF
DNA: TGTGCCAGCAGTCCTGCCCGACTAGCGGGGGGCCAGAATGAGCAGTTCTTC

D: TRBD2
J: TRBJ2-3
size: once
V: TRBV5-4
CDR3: CASSLVAGGPSTDTQYF
DNA: TGTGCCAGCAGCTTGGTAGCGGGGGGCCCAAGCACAGATACGCAGTATTTT

D: TRBD1
J: TRBJ1-2
size: .
V: TRBV9
CDR3: CASSVGGQGVGYGYTF
DNA: TGTGCCAGCAGCGTAGGAGGACAGGGGGTCGGGTATGGCTACACCTTC

D: .
J: TRBJ1-2
size: .
V: TRBV7-6
CDR3: CASSSGGGYGYTF
DNA: TGTGCCAGCAGCTCCGGGGGGGGCTATGGCTACACCTTC

D: .
J: TRBJ1-1
size: .
V: TRBV11-3
CDR3: CASSLEGSAEAFF
DNA: TGTGCCAGCAGCTTAGAAGGGAGCGCTGAAGCTTTCTTT

D: .
J: TRBJ1-2
size: .
V: TRBV29-1
CDR3: CSVEQGGYTF
DNA: TGCAGCGTTGAGCAGGGAGGCTACACCTTC

D: .
J: TRBJ2-5
size: .
V: TRBV29-1
CDR3: CSASLGGAKETQYF
DNA: TGCAGCGCCTCCTTAGGGGGGGCGAAAGAGACCCAGTACTTC

D: .
J: TRBJ1-2
size: few
V: TRBV6-1
CDR3: CASSVEEGNGYTF
DNA: TGTGCCAGCAGTGTCGAGGAGGGAAATGGCTACACCTTC

D: TRBD2
J: TRBJ2-7
size: .
V: TRBV7-8
CDR3: CASRTGGGSYEQYF
DNA: TGTGCCAGCAGAACGGGAGGGGGCTCCTACGAGCAGTACTTC

D: .
J: TRBJ2-7
size: once
V: TRBV19
CDR3: CASSIAGRVAAEQYF
DNA: TGTGCCAGTAGTATTGCGGGCAGAGTAGCCGCCGAGCAGTACTTC

D: .
J: TRBJ1-5
size: once
V: TRBV19
CDR3: CASSRPTGSNQPQHF
DNA: TGTGCCAGTAGTCGACCGACTGGGAGCAATCAGCCCCAGCATTTT

D: TRBD1
J: TRBJ1-3
size: .
V: TRBV23-1
CDR3: CASSLATGRNTIYF
DNA: TGCGCCAGCAGTCTAGCGACAGGGAGAAACACCATATATTTT

D: TRBD2
J: TRBJ2-1
size: .
V: TRBV7-8
CDR3: CASSLGQLAGAAAYNEQFF
DNA: TGTGCCAGCAGCTTAGGCCAACTAGCGGGGGCCGCCGCCTACAATGAGCAGTTCTTC

D: TRBD1
J: TRBJ1-2
size: .
V: TRBV27
CDR3: CASRPQGATGYGYTF
DNA: TGTGCCAGCAGACCACAGGGGGCCACTGGCTATGGCTACACCTTC

D: .
J: TRBJ1-4
size: .
V: TRBV5-1
CDR3: CASRSPGSHEKLFF
DNA: TGCGCCAGCAGGTCCCCAGGATCCCATGAAAAACTGTTTTTT

D: .
J: TRBJ2-7
size: .
V: TRBV27
CDR3: CASSFGGALYEQYF
DNA: TGTGCCAGCAGTTTCGGAGGGGCCCTCTACGAGCAGTACTTC

D: .
J: TRBJ1-3
size: .
V: TRBV6-5
CDR3: CASHRGSSGNTIYF
DNA: TGTGCCTCCCATCGGGGTAGCTCTGGAAACACCATATATTTT

D: .
J: TRBJ2-3
size: .
V: TRBV7-2
CDR3: CASSLGLSTDTQYF
DNA: TGTGCCAGCAGCTTAGGTCTGAGCACAGATACGCAGTATTTT

D: .
J: TRBJ2-1
size: .
V: TRBV19
CDR3: CASSAFWTDNSYNEQFF
DNA: TGTGCCAGTAGTGCCTTCTGGACTGACAACTCCTACAATGAGCAGTTCTTC

D: TRBD2
J: TRBJ2-1
size: once
V: TRBV18
CDR3: CASSPLAGGDEQFF
DNA: TGTGCCAGCTCACCGCTAGCGGGAGGAGATGAGCAGTTCTTC

D: .
J: TRBJ2-7
size: .
V: TRBV28
CDR3: CASSFGRLYEQYF
DNA: TGTGCCAGCAGTTTTGGCAGGCTCTACGAGCAGTACTTC

D: TRBD1
J: TRBJ1-2
size: .
V: TRBV2
CDR3: CASSLGQGHGYTF
DNA: TGTGCCAGCAGTCTCGGACAGGGGCATGGCTACACCTTC

D: TRBD1
J: TRBJ1-1
size: .
V: TRBV2
CDR3: CASSGTGGAEAFF
DNA: TGTGCCAGCAGTGGGACAGGGGGAGCTGAAGCTTTCTTT